This entry lists 3 T cell receptor beta chains sequenced from one sample in a study of identifying expanded T cells in peripheral blood. Clones were read by immunoSEQ multiplex PCR, and TCRdb kept only the in-frame ones, dropping some. This repertoire shows 90,000 to 100,000 clones, approximately 88% found once; its top ten account for approximately 6%. Material for sequencing was blood. The source is a person aged 18 to 75 in good health.

The chain links TRBV5-1 to TRBJ2-3; the D is unclear. The germline V gene has CDR1 SGHRS and CDR2 YFSETQ. Trimming stripped 2 bases from V and 1 base from J, with 5 bases between. The CDR3 totals 13 residues. The CDR3 region has the DNA TGCGCCAGCAGCTTCCCCGGCACAGATACGCAGTATTTT. Amino acid sequence: CASSFPGTDTQYF.

The chain combines TRBV20-1 with TRBJ2-3; tentatively, D is TRBD1 (6 bases). The CDR3 contains 11 residues. V lost 3 bases to trimming and J lost 9 bases, with 10 bases between them. Germline CDR1 and CDR2: DFQATT and SNEGSKA (reference sequence). The CDR3 region has the DNA TGCAGTGCTAGGGACACAGGGACGCAGTATTTT. Translating it yields CSARDTGTQYF.

The J gene is TRBJ2-7, the V gene TRBV6-5; TRBD1 matches at 7 bases. CDR1 and CDR2 from the germline V gene are MNHEY and SVGAGI. The J segment lost 6 bases and the V segment lost 8 bases, leaving 13 bases of the junction unmatched. There are 14 residues in the CDR3. DNA for the CDR3: TGTGCCAGCCGAATCGGGACAGCAGTTAGCGAGCAGTACTTC. Its protein product is CASRIGTAVSEQYF.